Presented here are 3 T cell receptor beta chains from one specimen sequenced in a study of T-cell reconstitution after alpha-beta-depleted transplantation in children. Unique molecular identifiers were used in preparing the TCRbeta library. Each CDR3 protein gets one entry after TCRdb re-called the PCR reads with MiXCR. Among approximately 250,000 distinct CDR3 sequences listed, under 30% were seen once. This material consisted of PBMCs, taken before TCRalphabeta/CD19-depleted stem cell transplant. The receptors come from a girl aged 2 to 9 with Fanconi anemia, due to receive a stem cell transplant.

The rearrangement uses TRBV7-3 and TRBJ2-5; perhaps TRBD1 as D (6 bases). Per germline, CDR1 SGHTA and CDR2 FQGTGA. The CDR3 is 14 amino acids. Trimming took 3 bases from V and 2 from J, leaving 10 bases between them. This chain's CDR3 is CASSFGGRQETQYF. The CDR3 region has the DNA TGTGCCAGCAGCTTTGGGGGCCGGCAAGAGACCCAGTACTTC.

The chain employs TRBV20-1 and TRBJ2-5; D uncertain. This CDR3 contains 15 residues. Per the germline V gene, CDR1 is DFQATT and CDR2 is SNEGSKA (reference sequence). Trimming took off 6 bases at V and 1 base at J, with 18 bases between the two ends. The CDR3 DNA sequence: TGCAGTGCCCGCCCCCTGAACCGAGGCCAAGAGACCCAGTACTTC. Residues: CSARPLNRGQETQYF.

The chain recombines TRBV20-1 with TRBJ2-3, with 14 bases identical to TRBD2. The CDR3 contains 17 residues. CDR1 and CDR2 (germline): DFQATT, SNEGSKA (reference sequence). The V gene end was trimmed by 1 base and the J gene end by 2 bases; junction bases not matched to a gene: 5. CDR3 bases: TGCAGTGCTAGAGGGAGACTAGCGGGAGGGCCCACAGATACGCAGTATTTT. It translates to CSARGRLAGGPTDTQYF.